The T cell receptor (beta chain) described here comes from a study of T cells in Graves' hyperthyroidism and ophthalmopathy. Researchers amplified the TCR beta CDR3 regions from RNA transcripts. TCR CDR3 underwent first-round RT-PCR with the HTBI primer set. TCRdb passed the multiplex PCR reads through MiXCR, listing each CDR3 protein once. Of around 300,000 distinct CDR3 sequences detected, roughly 22% appear once; the ten largest clones hold 50% to 75%. Germline values: CDR1 SGHRS, CDR2 YFSETQ. J gave up 2 bases and V 4 bases, and 6 bases lay outside the gene matches. This CDR3 spans 15 amino acids. Among ophthalmopathy patients, the Clinical Activity Score reached at least 3, the NOSPECS grade reached at least 4, and duration remained under 3 months. Diagnostic assessment was based on clinical symptoms, serum thyroxine and TRAb, thyroid ultrasound and orbital computed tomography. The table lists this clonotype with many counts.

The source material was blood. This sequence joins TRBV5-1 and TRBJ2-7, with 10 positions matching TRBD2. The sequence was collected from a man younger than 40 with Graves' ophthalmopathy. Here the CDR3 DNA reads TGCGCCAGCAGCGTAACCGGGACTAGCGCCTACGAGCAGTACTTC. Translation: CASSVTGTSAYEQYF.